This T cell receptor beta chain was retrieved from a study of radiation and T cells in renal cell carcinoma. Broader study findings: Baseline intratumoral clonotype presence is unknown without pretreatment biopsies. From baseline, blood top tumor clonotypes peaked at 2 weeks post-radiation.

In regard to this clone: Its antigen is unknown.

Data came from immunoSEQ multiplex PCR; TCRdb stores just in-frame clones and leaves some out. This sample has around 130,000 clones, with 75% to 85% found just once. Time point described: blood 2 weeks post-SBRT. As for treatment: 15 Gy SBRT to primary tumor, nephrectomy 4 weeks later. This renal cell carcinoma was of the clear cell type. This receptor was identified in a woman aged 55-69 years with renal cell carcinoma. The material sequenced was blood, taken from a patient whose treatment included radiotherapy and nephrectomy.

The CDR3 spells CASSGRKGLNTGELFF. The CDR3 DNA reads TGTGCCAGCAGCGGAAGAAAGGGACTTAACACCGGGGAGCTGTTTTTT. The genes are TRBV7-9 and TRBJ2-2; maybe TRBD2 (6 bases). CDR1 is SEHNR and CDR2 is FQNEAQ in the germline V gene (reference sequence). This CDR3 contains 16 residues. The germline V and J ends were trimmed by 5 bases and 2 bases, with 15 bases remaining between them. The full variable domain, its missing parts supplied by reference TRBV7-9 and TRBJ2-2, is DTGVSQNPRHKITKRGQNVTFRCDPISEHNRLYWYRQTLGQGPEFLTYFQNEAQLEKSRLLSDRFSAERPKGSFSTLEIQRTEQGDSAMYLCASSGRKGLNTGELFFGEGSRLTVL.